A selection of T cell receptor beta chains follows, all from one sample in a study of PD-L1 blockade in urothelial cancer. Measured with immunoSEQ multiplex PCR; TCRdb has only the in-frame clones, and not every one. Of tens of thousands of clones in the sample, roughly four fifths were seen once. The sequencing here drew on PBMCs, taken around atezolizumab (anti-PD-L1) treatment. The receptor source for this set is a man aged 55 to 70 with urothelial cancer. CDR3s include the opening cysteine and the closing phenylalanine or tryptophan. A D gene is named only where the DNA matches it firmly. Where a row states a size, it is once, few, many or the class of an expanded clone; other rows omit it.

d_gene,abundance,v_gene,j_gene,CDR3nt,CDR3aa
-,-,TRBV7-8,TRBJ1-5,TGTGCCAGCAGCTTAGCTGGGAGAGGGAAGCAGCCCCAGCATTTT,CASSLAGRGKQPQHF
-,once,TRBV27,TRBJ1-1,TGTGCCAGCAGTTCCCGAGGGAGCACTGAAGCTTTCTTT,CASSSRGSTEAFF
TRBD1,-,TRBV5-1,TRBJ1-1,TGCGCCAGCAGCTTGGCCGGACAGGGTTTCACTGAAGCTTTCTTT,CASSLAGQGFTEAFF
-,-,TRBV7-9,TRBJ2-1,TGTGCCAGCAGCTTAGGTTCTAGCGTGAGGGAAAGTGAGCAGTTCTTC,CASSLGSSVRESEQFF
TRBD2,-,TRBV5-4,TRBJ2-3,TGTGCCAGCAGCTTGGGGCTAGCGGGGGGACTCAGCACAGATACGCAGTATTTT,CASSLGLAGGLSTDTQYF
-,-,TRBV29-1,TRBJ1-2,TGCAGCGTTGAAAGCGGCAGAAACTATGGCTACACCTTC,CSVESGRNYGYTF
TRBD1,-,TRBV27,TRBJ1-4,TGTGCCAGCAGTTTGACAGGGATTAATGAAAAACTGTTTTTT,CASSLTGINEKLFF
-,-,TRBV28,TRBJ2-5,TGTGCCAGCAGCCCGATCAGCCCGGAGGGAGTAGAAGAGACCCAGTACTTC,CASSPISPEGVEETQYF
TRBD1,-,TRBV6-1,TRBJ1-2,TGTGCCAGCAGCCGACAGGGGTCGATTAACTATGGCTACACCTTC,CASSRQGSINYGYTF
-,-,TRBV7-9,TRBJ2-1,TGTGCCAGCAGCTTAGTATTAGATTCTGAGCAGTTCTTC,CASSLVLDSEQFF
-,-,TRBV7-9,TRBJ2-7,TGTGCCAGCAGCCTAGGGACTGCGGACTACGAGCAGTACTTC,CASSLGTADYEQYF
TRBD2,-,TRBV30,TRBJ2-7,TGTGCCTGGAGTCCCACTAGCGGGGGGGCCAACGAGCAGTACTTC,CAWSPTSGGANEQYF
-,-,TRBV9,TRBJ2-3,TGTGCCAGCAGCGTATGGGACGGCGGGGTGGCAGATACGCAGTATTTT,CASSVWDGGVADTQYF
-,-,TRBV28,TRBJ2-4,TGTGCCAGCAGTCCTCACAGGGCTGGAAACATTCAGTACTTC,CASSPHRAGNIQYF
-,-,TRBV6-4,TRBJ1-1,TGTGCCAGCAGTGTCAACCCCGGGGCTGAAGCTTTCTTT,CASSVNPGAEAFF
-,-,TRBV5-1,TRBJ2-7,TGCGCCAGCAGCTTCGGAGTCCCTGACGAGCAGTACTTC,CASSFGVPDEQYF